Each of the 10 T cell receptor beta chains below was sequenced from the same sample in a study of radiation and T cells in renal cell carcinoma. Specified treatment: treatment-naive control, cytoreductive nephrectomy. TCRdb's table, derived via immunoSEQ multiplex PCR, lists solely in-frame clones and lacks some. The sample lists some 14,000 clones; approximately 50% were seen once. Material: tumor tissue, obtained from a patient whose treatment was nephrectomy without radiotherapy. These receptors came from a man aged 50-59 years with renal cell carcinoma.

J is TRBJ2-2 and V is TRBV30; 9 nucleotides line up with TRBD1. J was trimmed by 8 bases and V by 1 base; bases with no gene match: 11. This CDR3 region has 16 residues. CDR1 is GTSNPN, CDR2 SVGIG, per germline (reference sequence). For the CDR3, the DNA is TGTGCCTGGAGTGCCCCGGGACAGGGAGAAGTTGGGGAGCTGTTTTTT. This translates into CAWSAPGQGEVGELFF.

This sequence joins TRBV19 and TRBJ1-3, with unresolved D. V lost 5 bases and J 5 bases, leaving 4 bases between the germline ends. Germline CDR1 is LNHDA and CDR2 is SQIVND (reference sequence). There are 11 residues in the CDR3. CDR3 in amino acids: CASSARNTIYF. The CDR3 DNA sequence: TGTGCCAGTAGTGCAAGAAACACCATATATTTT.

The rearrangement uses TRBV6-1 and TRBJ2-7, with D possibly being TRBD2 (6 bases). The V gene's germline CDR1 is MNHNS and CDR2 SASEGT. V was shortened by 5 bases and J by 3 bases, with 17 bases between the two germline ends. The CDR3 spans 15 residues. In DNA form, the CDR3 reads TGTGCCAGCAGTCTGCTGGGGGGAGGTAGCTACGAGCAGTACTTC. Its translation is CASSLLGGGSYEQYF.

The rearrangement links TRBV19 to TRBJ1-2; TRBD1 agrees at 7 bases. V shed 7 bases and J 3 bases; nucleotides not matched to a gene: 8. The germline V gene encodes CDR1 LNHDA and CDR2 SQIVND (reference sequence). The CDR3 spans 14 residues. The DNA for the CDR3 is TGTGCCAGTATCCCCCTCGACAGGGACTATGGCTACACCTTC. This codes for CASIPLDRDYGYTF.

The chain carries TRBV30 and TRBJ2-6; either TRBD1 or TRBD2 may fit D (5 bases each). The CDR3 covers 15 residues. CDR1 and CDR2 (germline): GTSNPN, SVGIG (reference sequence). Trimming stripped 2 bases from V and 0 bases from J, with 8 bases between. CDR3 region: CAWSLGDSGANVLTF. The CDR3 DNA follows: TGTGCCTGGAGTTTGGGGGACTCTGGGGCCAACGTCCTGACTTTC.

The genes are TRBV19 and TRBJ2-6; no reliable D call. The V gene lost 3 bases and the J gene lost 0 bases, with 9 bases spanning the gap. This CDR3 has 16 residues. The germline CDR1 and CDR2 sequences are LNHDA and SQIVND (reference sequence). CDR3 sequence reads: CASSILSISGANVLTF. The CDR3 DNA reads as TGTGCCAGTAGTATCCTATCTATCTCTGGGGCCAACGTCCTGACTTTC.

This clone is medium-sized by share. The chain is built from TRBV19 and TRBJ1-1, with D maybe TRBD1 (5 bases). Germline V gene lookup returns CDR1 LNHDA and CDR2 SQIVND (reference sequence). This CDR3 comprises 13 residues. The V end lost 8 bases, the J end lost 1 base, and 11 bases lay between the germline ends. CDR3 sequence reads: CASGRQWNTEAFF. CDR3 nucleotides: TGTGCCAGTGGGAGACAGTGGAACACTGAAGCTTTCTTT.

This sequence joins TRBV7-9 and TRBJ2-2, with no clear D. CDR1 is SEHNR and CDR2 is FQNEAQ in the germline V gene (reference sequence). V was trimmed by 5 bases and J by 0 bases, leaving 13 bases between them. This CDR3 is 16 amino acids long. CDR3 DNA sequence: TGTGCCAGCAGCCCACCACCTATATCGAACACCGGGGAGCTGTTTTTT. Its protein product is CASSPPPISNTGELFF.

The chain links TRBV5-6 to TRBJ1-1; D ambiguous. The germline V gene encodes CDR1 SGHDT and CDR2 YYEEEE. The CDR3 has 12 residues. Deletions cut 4 bases from V and 4 bases from J, with 8 bases between. In DNA, the CDR3 is TGTGCCAGCAGCCGCATCGGCACTGAAGCTTTCTTT. This gives the protein CASSRIGTEAFF.

This chain joins TRBV7-7 and TRBJ2-7; D is undetermined. Looked up from germline, CDR1 is SSHAT and CDR2 is FNYEAQ (reference sequence). Trimming cost V 5 bases and J 0 bases, with 11 bases left between them. The CDR3 extends over 14 amino acids. CDR3 in DNA: TGTGCCAGCAGCCAAGACTGGGACTCCTACGAGCAGTACTTC. It yields the protein CASSQDWDSYEQYF.